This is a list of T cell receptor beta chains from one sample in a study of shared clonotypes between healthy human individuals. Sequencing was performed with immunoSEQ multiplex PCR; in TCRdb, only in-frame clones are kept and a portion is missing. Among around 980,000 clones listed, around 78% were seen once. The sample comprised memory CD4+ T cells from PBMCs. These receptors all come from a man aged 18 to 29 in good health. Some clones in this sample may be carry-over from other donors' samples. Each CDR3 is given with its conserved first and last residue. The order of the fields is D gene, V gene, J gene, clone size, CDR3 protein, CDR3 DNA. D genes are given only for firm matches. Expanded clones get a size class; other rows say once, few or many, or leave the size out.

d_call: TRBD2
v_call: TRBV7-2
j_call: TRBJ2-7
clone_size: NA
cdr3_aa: CASSLGGSSGRSYEQYF
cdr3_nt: TGTGCCAGCAGCTTAGGCGGGTCTAGCGGGAGATCCTACGAGCAGTACTTC

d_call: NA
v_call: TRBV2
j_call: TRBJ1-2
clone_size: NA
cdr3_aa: CASSEGAGRDGYTF
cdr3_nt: TGTGCCAGCAGTGAAGGGGCAGGTCGGGATGGCTACACCTTC

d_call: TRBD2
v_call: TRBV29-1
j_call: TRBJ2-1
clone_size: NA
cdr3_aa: CSVDPSSGRALATVF
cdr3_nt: TGCAGCGTTGATCCATCTAGCGGGAGGGCCTTGGCTACGGTCTTC

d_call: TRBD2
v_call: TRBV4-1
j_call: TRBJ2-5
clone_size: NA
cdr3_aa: CASSQEGSGVGTQYF
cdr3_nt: TGCGCCAGCAGCCAAGAGGGTAGCGGGGTGGGGACCCAGTACTTC

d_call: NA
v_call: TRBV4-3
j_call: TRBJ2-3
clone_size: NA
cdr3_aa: CASSHSDNRIGDTQYF
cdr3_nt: TGCGCCAGCAGCCACTCGGACAATCGTATCGGGGATACGCAGTATTTT

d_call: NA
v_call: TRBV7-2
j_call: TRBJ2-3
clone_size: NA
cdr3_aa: CASRLLIGTQYF
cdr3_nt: TGTGCCAGCAGACTGCTTATAGGTACGCAGTATTTT

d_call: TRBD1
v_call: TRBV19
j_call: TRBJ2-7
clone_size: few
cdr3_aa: CASSKPGQGFEQYF
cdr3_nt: TGTGCCAGTAGTAAGCCGGGACAGGGGTTCGAGCAGTACTTC

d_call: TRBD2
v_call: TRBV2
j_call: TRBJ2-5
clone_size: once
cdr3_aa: CASNLASGYQETQYF
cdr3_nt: TGTGCCAGCAACTTGGCTAGCGGGTACCAAGAGACCCAGTACTTC

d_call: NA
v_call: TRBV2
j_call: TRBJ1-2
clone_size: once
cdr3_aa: CASRDQGPGGYTF
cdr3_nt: TGTGCCAGCAGGGACCAGGGGCCGGGAGGCTACACCTTC

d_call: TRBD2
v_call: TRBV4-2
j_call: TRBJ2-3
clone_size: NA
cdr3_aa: CASSTSGRSDTQYF
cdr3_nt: TGTGCCAGCAGCACGAGCGGGAGGTCCGATACGCAGTATTTT

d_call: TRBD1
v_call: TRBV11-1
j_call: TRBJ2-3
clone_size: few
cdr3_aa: CASSLAFGDRATDTQYF
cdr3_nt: TGTGCCAGCAGCTTAGCGTTTGGGGACAGGGCCACAGATACGCAGTATTTT

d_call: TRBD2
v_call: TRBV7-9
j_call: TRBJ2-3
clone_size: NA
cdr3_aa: CASSPSAGRAQYF
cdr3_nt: TGTGCCAGCAGCCCCAGTGCGGGGAGGGCGCAGTATTTT